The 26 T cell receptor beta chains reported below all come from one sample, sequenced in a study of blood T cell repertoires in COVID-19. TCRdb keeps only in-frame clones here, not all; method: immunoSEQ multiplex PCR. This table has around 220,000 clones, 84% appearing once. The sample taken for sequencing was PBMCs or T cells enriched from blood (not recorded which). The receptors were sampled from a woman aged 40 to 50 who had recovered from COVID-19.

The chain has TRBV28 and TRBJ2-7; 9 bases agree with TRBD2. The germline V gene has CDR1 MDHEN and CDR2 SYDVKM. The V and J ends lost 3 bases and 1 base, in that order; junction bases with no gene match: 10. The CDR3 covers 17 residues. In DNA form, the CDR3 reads TGTGCCAGCAGTTTGGGCGGTTTAGCGGGAGTATCCTACGAGCAGTACTTC. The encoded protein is CASSLGGLAGVSYEQYF.

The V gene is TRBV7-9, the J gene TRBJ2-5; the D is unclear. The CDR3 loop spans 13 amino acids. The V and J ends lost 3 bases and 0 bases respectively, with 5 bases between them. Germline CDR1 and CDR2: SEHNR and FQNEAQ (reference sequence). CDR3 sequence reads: CASSLRYQETQYF. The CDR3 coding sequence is TGTGCCAGCAGCTTGCGGTACCAAGAGACCCAGTACTTC.

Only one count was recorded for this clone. CDR3 bases: TGTGCCAGCAGTTGGACTGGAGGCACAGATACGCAGTATTTT. Translated, it gives CASSWTGGTDTQYF. The chain recombines TRBV7-9 with TRBJ2-3, with D possibly matching TRBD2 (5 bases). The CDR3 is 14 amino acids. Germline loops: CDR1 SEHNR, CDR2 FQNEAQ (reference sequence). Deletions cut 6 bases from V and 1 base from J, with 11 bases between.

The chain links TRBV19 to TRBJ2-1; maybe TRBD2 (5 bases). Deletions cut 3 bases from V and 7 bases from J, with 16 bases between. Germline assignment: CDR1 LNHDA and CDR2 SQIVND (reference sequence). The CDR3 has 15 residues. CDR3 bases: TGTGCCAGTAGTATGCCGGCAGAGGGCCAAAATGAGCAGTTCTTC. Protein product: CASSMPAEGQNEQFF.

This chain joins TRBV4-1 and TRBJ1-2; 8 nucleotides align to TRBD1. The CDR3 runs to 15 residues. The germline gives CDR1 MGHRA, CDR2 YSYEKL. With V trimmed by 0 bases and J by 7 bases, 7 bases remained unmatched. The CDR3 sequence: CASSQEWQGAFGYTF. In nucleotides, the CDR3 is TGCGCCAGCAGCCAAGAATGGCAGGGGGCGTTTGGCTACACCTTC.

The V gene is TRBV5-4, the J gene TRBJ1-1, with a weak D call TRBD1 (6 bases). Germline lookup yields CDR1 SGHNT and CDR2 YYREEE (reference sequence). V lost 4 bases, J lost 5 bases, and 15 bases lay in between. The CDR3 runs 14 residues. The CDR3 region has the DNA TGTGCCAGCAGCCTTAACAGGGTTGGGACTGAAGCTTTCTTT. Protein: CASSLNRVGTEAFF.

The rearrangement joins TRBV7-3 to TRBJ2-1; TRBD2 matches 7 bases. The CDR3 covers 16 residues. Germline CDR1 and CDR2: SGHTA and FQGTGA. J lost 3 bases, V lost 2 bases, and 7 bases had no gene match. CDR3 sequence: CASSLGGTTIYNEQFF. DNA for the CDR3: TGTGCCAGCAGCTTAGGTGGGACTACGATCTACAATGAGCAGTTCTTC.

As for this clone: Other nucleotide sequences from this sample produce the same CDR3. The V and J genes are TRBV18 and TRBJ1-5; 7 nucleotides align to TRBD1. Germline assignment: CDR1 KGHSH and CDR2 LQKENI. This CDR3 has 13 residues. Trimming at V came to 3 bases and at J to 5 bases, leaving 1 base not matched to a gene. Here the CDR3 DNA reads TGTGCCAGCTCACCGGACAGGCATCAGCCCCAGCATTTT. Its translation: CASSPDRHQPQHF. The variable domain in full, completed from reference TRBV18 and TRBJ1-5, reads NAGVMQNPRHLVRRRGQEARLRCSPMKGHSHVYWYRQLPEEGLKFMVYLQKENIIDESGMPKERFSAEFPKEGPSILRIQQVVRGDSAAYFCASSPDRHQPQHFGDGTRLSIL.

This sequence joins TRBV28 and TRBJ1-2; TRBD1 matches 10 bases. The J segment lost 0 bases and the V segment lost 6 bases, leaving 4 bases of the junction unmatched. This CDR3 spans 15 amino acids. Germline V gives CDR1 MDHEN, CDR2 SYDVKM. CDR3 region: CASSLTGGANYGYTF. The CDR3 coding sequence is TGTGCCAGCAGCCTGACAGGGGGCGCTAACTATGGCTACACCTTC.

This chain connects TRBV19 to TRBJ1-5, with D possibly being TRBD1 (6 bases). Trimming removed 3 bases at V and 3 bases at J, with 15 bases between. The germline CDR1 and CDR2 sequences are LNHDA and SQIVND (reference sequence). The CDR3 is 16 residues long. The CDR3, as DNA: TGTGCCAGTAGTATTTGGAGAGACAGGCACAATCAGCCCCAGCATTTT. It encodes CASSIWRDRHNQPQHF.

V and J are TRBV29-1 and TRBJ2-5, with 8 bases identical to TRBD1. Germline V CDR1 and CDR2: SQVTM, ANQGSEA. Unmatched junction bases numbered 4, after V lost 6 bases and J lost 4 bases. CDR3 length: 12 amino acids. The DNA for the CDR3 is TGCAGCGTAGGACAGGGCCCAGAGACCCAGTACTTC. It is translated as CSVGQGPETQYF. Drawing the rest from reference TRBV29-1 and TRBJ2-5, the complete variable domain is SAVISQKPSRDICQRGTSLTIQCQVDSQVTMMFWYRQQPGQSLTLIATANQGSEATYESGFVIDKFPISRPNLTFSTLTVSNMSPEDSSIYLCSVGQGPETQYFGPGTRLLVL.

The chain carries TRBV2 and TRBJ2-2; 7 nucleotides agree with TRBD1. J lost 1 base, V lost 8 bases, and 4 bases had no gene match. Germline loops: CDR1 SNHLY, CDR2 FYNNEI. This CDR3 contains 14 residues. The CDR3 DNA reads TGTGCCAGCGGGGACAGAAGGAACACCGGGGAGCTGTTTTTT. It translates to CASGDRRNTGELFF.

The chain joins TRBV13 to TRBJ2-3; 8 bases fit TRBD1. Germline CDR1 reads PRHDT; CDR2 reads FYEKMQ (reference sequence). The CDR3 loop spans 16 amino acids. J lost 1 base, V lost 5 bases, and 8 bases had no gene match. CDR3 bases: TGTGCCAGCAGCCCTCGACAGGGGACTGGCACAGATACGCAGTATTTT. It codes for CASSPRQGTGTDTQYF.

CDR3 bases: TGTGCCAGCAGAGCCGGGACAGCTTATGGCTACACCTTC. The encoded protein is CASRAGTAYGYTF. This chain uses TRBV2 with TRBJ1-2; 7 positions match TRBD1. V shed 6 bases and J 5 bases; nucleotides not matched to a gene: 6. This CDR3 is 13 amino acids long. Germline V gives CDR1 SNHLY, CDR2 FYNNEI.

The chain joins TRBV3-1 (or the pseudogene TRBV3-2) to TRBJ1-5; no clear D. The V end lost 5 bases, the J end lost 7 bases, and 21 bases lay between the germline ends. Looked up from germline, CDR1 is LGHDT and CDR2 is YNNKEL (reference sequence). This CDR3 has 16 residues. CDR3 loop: CASSINLGGLGQPQHF. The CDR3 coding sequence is TGTGCCAGCAGCATAAACCTAGGAGGGTTAGGGCAGCCCCAGCATTTT.

The CDR3 here is CSVEKQGSDPKNIQYF. The CDR3 region has the DNA TGCAGCGTTGAAAAACAGGGTTCAGATCCCAAAAACATTCAGTACTTC. This sequence joins TRBV29-1 and TRBJ2-4; a possible D gene is TRBD1 (6 bases). The germline V gene encodes CDR1 SQVTM and CDR2 ANQGSEA. This CDR3 is 16 amino acids long. With 2 bases removed from V and 2 bases from J, the gap between germline ends came to 16 bases.

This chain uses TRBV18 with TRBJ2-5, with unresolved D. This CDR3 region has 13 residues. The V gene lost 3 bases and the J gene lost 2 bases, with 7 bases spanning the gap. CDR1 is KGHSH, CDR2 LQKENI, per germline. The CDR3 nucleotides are TGTGCCAGCTCACCTAGTCTTCAAGAGACCCAGTACTTC. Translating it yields CASSPSLQETQYF.

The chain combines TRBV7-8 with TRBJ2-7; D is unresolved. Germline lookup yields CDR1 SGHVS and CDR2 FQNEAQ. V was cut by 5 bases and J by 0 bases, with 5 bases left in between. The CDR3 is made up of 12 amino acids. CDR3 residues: CASSPGSYEQYV. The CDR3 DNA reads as TGTGCCAGCAGCCCCGGCTCCTACGAGCAGTACGTC.

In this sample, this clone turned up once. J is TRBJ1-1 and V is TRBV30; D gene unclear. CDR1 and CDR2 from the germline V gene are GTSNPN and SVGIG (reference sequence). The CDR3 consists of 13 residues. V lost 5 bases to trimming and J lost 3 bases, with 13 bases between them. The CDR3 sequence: CAWYLGSHTEAFF. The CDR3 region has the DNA TGTGCCTGGTATCTCGGGAGTCACACTGAAGCTTTCTTT.

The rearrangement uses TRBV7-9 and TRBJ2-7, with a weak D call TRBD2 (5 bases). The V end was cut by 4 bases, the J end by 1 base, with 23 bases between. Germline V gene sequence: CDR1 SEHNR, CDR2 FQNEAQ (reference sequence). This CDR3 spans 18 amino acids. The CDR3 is CASSYDYFLVSLSYEQYV. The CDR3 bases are TGTGCCAGCAGCTACGACTATTTCCTTGTCTCATTATCCTACGAGCAGTACGTC.

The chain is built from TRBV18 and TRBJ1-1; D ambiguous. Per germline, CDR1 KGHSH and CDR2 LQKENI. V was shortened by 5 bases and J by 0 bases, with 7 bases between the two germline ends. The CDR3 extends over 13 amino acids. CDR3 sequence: CASSEALNTEAFF. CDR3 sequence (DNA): TGTGCCAGCTCAGAGGCTCTGAACACTGAAGCTTTCTTT.

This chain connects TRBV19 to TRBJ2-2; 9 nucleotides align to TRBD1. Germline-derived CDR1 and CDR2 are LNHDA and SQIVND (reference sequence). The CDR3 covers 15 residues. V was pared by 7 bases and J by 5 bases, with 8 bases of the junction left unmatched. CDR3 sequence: CASISSGTGTGELFF. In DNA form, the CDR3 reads TGTGCCAGTATTAGTTCCGGGACAGGGACCGGGGAGCTGTTTTTT.

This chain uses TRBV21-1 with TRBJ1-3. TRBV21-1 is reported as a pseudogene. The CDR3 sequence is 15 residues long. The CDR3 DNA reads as TGTGCCAGCAGCCCTCCCCTTAGATCTGGAAACACCATATATTTT. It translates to CASSPPLRSGNTIYF.

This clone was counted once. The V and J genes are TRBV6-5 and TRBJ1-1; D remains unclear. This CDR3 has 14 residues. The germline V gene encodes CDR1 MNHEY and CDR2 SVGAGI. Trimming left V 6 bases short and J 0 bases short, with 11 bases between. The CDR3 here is CASSLPRMNTEAFF. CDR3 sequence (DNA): TGTGCCAGCAGCCTACCTAGAATGAACACTGAAGCTTTCTTT.

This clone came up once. As DNA, the CDR3 is TGTGCCAGCAGCGCAATAGCGGGGTACAATGAGCAGTTCTTC. Translating gives CASSAIAGYNEQFF. The chain is built from TRBV2 and TRBJ2-1, with 8 bases fitting TRBD2. V lost 6 bases to trimming and J lost 4 bases; unmatched junction nucleotides: 5. The CDR3 length is 14 residues. Germline loops: CDR1 SNHLY, CDR2 FYNNEI.

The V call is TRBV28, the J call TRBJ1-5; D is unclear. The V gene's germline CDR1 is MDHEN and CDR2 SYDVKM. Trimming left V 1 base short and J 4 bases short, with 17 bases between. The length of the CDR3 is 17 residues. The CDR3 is CASSLSRMRRFNQPQHF. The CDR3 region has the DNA TGTGCCAGCAGTTTATCTCGGATGCGCAGGTTTAATCAGCCCCAGCATTTT.